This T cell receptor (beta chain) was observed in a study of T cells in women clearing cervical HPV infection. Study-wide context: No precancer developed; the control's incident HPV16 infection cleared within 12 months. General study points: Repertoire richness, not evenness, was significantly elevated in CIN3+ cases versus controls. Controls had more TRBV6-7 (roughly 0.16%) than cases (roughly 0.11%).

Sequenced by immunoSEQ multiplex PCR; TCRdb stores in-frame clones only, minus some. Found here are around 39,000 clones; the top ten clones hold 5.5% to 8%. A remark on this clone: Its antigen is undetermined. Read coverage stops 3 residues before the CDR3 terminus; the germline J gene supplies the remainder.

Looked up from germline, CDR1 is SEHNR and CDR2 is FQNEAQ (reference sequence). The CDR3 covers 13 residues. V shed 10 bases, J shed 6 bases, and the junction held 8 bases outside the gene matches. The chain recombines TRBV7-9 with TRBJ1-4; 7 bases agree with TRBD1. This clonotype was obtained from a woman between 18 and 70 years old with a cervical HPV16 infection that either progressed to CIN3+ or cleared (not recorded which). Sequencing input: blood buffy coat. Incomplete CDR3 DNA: TGTGCCACACACAGGGGTCCCGATGAAAAA. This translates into CATHRGPDEK. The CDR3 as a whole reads CATHRGPDEKLFF. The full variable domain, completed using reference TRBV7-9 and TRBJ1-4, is DTGVSQNPRHKITKRGQNVTFRCDPISEHNRLYWYRQTLGQGPEFLTYFQNEAQLEKSRLLSDRFSAERPKGSFSTLEIQRTEQGDSAMYLCATHRGPDEKLFFGSGTQLSVL.